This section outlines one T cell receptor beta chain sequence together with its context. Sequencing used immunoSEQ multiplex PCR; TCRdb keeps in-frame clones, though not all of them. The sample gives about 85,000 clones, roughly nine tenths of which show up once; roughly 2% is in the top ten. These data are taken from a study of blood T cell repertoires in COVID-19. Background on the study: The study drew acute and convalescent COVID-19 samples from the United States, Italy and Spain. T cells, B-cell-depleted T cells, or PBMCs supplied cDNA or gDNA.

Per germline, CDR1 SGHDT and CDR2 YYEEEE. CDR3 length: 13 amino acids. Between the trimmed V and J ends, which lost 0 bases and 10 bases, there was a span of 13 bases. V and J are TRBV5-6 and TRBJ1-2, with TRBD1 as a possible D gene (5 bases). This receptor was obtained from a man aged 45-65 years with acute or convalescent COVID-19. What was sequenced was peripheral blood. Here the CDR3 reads CASSLGTLVVYTF. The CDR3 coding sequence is TGTGCCAGCAGCTTGGGGACACTGGTTGTCTACACCTTC. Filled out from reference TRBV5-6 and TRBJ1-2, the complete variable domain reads DAGVTQSPTHLIKTRGQQVTLRCSPKSGHDTVSWYQQALGQGPQFIFQYYEEEERQRGNFPDRFSGHQFPNYSSELNVNALLLGDSALYLCASSLGTLVVYTFGSGTRLTVV.